A selection of T cell receptor beta chains follows, all from one sample in a study of cytomegalovirus exposure and HLA in healthy donors. TCRdb keeps only in-frame clones here, not all; method: immunoSEQ multiplex PCR. Of about 75,000 clones in the sample, roughly 86% are singletons; the top ten hold 1.9%. Sequenced sample: PBMCs. These receptors came from a man aged 18 to 29 in good health and CMV-seronegative. Both conserved end residues are part of each CDR3. A D gene is named only where the DNA matches it firmly. Some rows mark clone size as missing; the rest say once, few, many or name a class of expanded clone.

clone size: .
V gene: TRBV19
J gene: TRBJ1-6
D gene: .
CDR3 DNA: TGTGCCAGTAGTATATCAGGGCGAGGTTCACCCCTCCACTTT
CDR3 protein: CASSISGRGSPLHF

clone size: .
V gene: TRBV28
J gene: TRBJ1-2
D gene: .
CDR3 DNA: TGTGCCAGCAGTTTCCTCTATGGCTACACCTTC
CDR3 protein: CASSFLYGYTF

clone size: .
V gene: TRBV2
J gene: TRBJ2-3
D gene: TRBD2
CDR3 DNA: TGTGCCAGCAGCTCCCCGGGAGCGGGGGCTTTGGCTACGCAGTATTTT
CDR3 protein: CASSSPGAGALATQYF

clone size: .
V gene: TRBV5-4
J gene: TRBJ1-1
D gene: .
CDR3 DNA: TGTGCCCGCAGCATGGGGGGAGTGAACACTGAAGCTTTCTTT
CDR3 protein: CARSMGGVNTEAFF

clone size: once
V gene: TRBV5-6
J gene: TRBJ2-1
D gene: .
CDR3 DNA: TGTGCCAGCAGCTCGGGACTTATCCATGAGCAGTTCTTC
CDR3 protein: CASSSGLIHEQFF

clone size: .
V gene: TRBV10-3
J gene: TRBJ2-7
D gene: .
CDR3 DNA: TGTGCCATCAGTGAGAGCGGAGGGGGGGAATACGAGCAGTACTTC
CDR3 protein: CAISESGGGEYEQYF

clone size: .
V gene: TRBV28
J gene: TRBJ2-2
D gene: TRBD1
CDR3 DNA: TGTGCCAGCAGTTTTCTACTCGGGCAGGGGGACACCGGGGAGCTGTTTTTT
CDR3 protein: CASSFLLGQGDTGELFF

clone size: .
V gene: TRBV6-1
J gene: TRBJ2-7
D gene: TRBD1
CDR3 DNA: TGTGCCAGCAGTGCAGGACAGGCGACCTACGAGCAGTACTTC
CDR3 protein: CASSAGQATYEQYF

clone size: .
V gene: TRBV4-3
J gene: TRBJ2-7
D gene: .
CDR3 DNA: TGCGCCAGCAGCCAAGGGCAGGGATCTTACGAGCAGTACTTC
CDR3 protein: CASSQGQGSYEQYF

clone size: .
V gene: TRBV2
J gene: TRBJ2-5
D gene: TRBD1
CDR3 DNA: TGTGCCAGCAAACCTTCCGGGACAGGGCCCCAGTACTTC
CDR3 protein: CASKPSGTGPQYF

clone size: .
V gene: TRBV28
J gene: TRBJ2-7
D gene: TRBD1
CDR3 DNA: TGTGCCAGCAAAGTAGTGGGGACAGGGCAATACGAGCAGTACTTC
CDR3 protein: CASKVVGTGQYEQYF

clone size: .
V gene: TRBV5-4
J gene: TRBJ2-3
D gene: TRBD1
CDR3 DNA: TGTGCCAGCAGCTGGGACAGGGTAGATACGCAGTATTTT
CDR3 protein: CASSWDRVDTQYF

clone size: few
V gene: TRBV6-5
J gene: TRBJ1-4
D gene: .
CDR3 DNA: TGTGCCAGCAGTTACGTATCAACTAATGAAAAACTGTTTTTT
CDR3 protein: CASSYVSTNEKLFF

clone size: .
V gene: TRBV10-3
J gene: TRBJ1-2
D gene: TRBD1
CDR3 DNA: TGTGCCTTCCGGACAGGGACGGGGGGAGGCTACACCTTC
CDR3 protein: CAFRTGTGGGYTF

clone size: .
V gene: TRBV7-6
J gene: TRBJ2-7
D gene: .
CDR3 DNA: TGTGCCAGCAGCTTAGACAGAACGACCTACGAGCAGTACTTC
CDR3 protein: CASSLDRTTYEQYF

clone size: .
V gene: TRBV11-2
J gene: TRBJ1-3
D gene: .
CDR3 DNA: TGTGCCAGCAGCTTAGATTTGTCCGCTGGAAACACCATATATTTT
CDR3 protein: CASSLDLSAGNTIYF

clone size: .
V gene: TRBV19
J gene: TRBJ1-6
D gene: .
CDR3 DNA: TGTGCCAGTAGTAGCGGACAGCCGAATTCACCCCTCCACTTT
CDR3 protein: CASSSGQPNSPLHF

clone size: once
V gene: TRBV7-2
J gene: TRBJ1-2
D gene: .
CDR3 DNA: TGTGCCAGCAGTCCCCGGGAAACGCATGGCTACACCTTC
CDR3 protein: CASSPRETHGYTF

clone size: .
V gene: TRBV19
J gene: TRBJ2-1
D gene: TRBD2
CDR3 DNA: TGTGCCAGTAGTTTGGGACTAGCGGGTCCCTACAATGAGCAGTTCTTC
CDR3 protein: CASSLGLAGPYNEQFF

clone size: .
V gene: TRBV2
J gene: TRBJ2-2
D gene: .
CDR3 DNA: TGTGCCAGCAGTGAAAAATTAAACACCGGGGAGCTGTTTTTT
CDR3 protein: CASSEKLNTGELFF

clone size: .
V gene: TRBV27
J gene: TRBJ2-5
D gene: TRBD2
CDR3 DNA: TGTGCCAGCAGTCCCTTAGCGGGGGGGCTAGGAAAGACCCAGTACTTC
CDR3 protein: CASSPLAGGLGKTQYF

clone size: .
V gene: TRBV25-1
J gene: TRBJ1-1
D gene: .
CDR3 DNA: TGTGCCAGCAGTGAATTTCCGGGGGGTTCCATGAACACTGAAGCTTTCTTT
CDR3 protein: CASSEFPGGSMNTEAFF

clone size: .
V gene: TRBV19
J gene: TRBJ1-1
D gene: .
CDR3 DNA: TGTGCCAGTACGAGGGTCCCCAACCTGAAAAAAGCTTTCTTT
CDR3 protein: CASTRVPNLKKAFF